Listed below are T cell receptor beta chains from one sample, sequenced in a study of vaccination and CD4 T cells after COVID-19. MiXCR was run by TCRdb on the PCR reads, yielding one entry per CDR3 protein. The table records more than 15,000 distinct CDR3 sequences, 20% to 30% of them present only once. These receptors have no identified antigens. The sequencing sample was made of cultured CD4+ T cells from blood. The receptor set was obtained from a human donor with COVID-19. Each CDR3 is given with its conserved first and last residue. Fields, in order: J gene, V gene, D gene, clone size, CDR3 DNA, CDR3 protein. D genes are given only for firm matches. Clone size, where shown, is once, few, many, or a class for clones that have expanded.

TRBJ2-6,TRBV5-1,NA,NA,TGCGCCAGCAGCTCCCTGGGGGGGGCCAACGTCCTGACTTTC,CASSSLGGANVLTF
TRBJ1-3,TRBV11-3,NA,NA,TGTGCCAGCAGGGCCTTTCAGGGAGACTCTGGAAACACCATATATTTT,CASRAFQGDSGNTIYF
TRBJ1-6,TRBV27,NA,few,TGTGCCAGCAGTTCCAAACAGGGTATGAGTTCACCCCTCCACTTT,CASSSKQGMSSPLHF
TRBJ2-1,TRBV12-5,TRBD2,NA,TGTGCTAGTGGACCGAGCGGGGGGGCCGGCAATGAGCAGTTCTTC,CASGPSGGAGNEQFF
TRBJ1-2,TRBV6-5,TRBD1,few,TGTGCCAGCAGTTACGGGACAGGGTCCCTCGGTGGCTACACCTTC,CASSYGTGSLGGYTF
TRBJ1-1,TRBV20-1,TRBD1,NA,TGCAGTGCACCACCCCTGGACAGGGGTCCTCTGGCTGAAGCTTTCTTT,CSAPPLDRGPLAEAFF
TRBJ1-2,TRBV27,TRBD1,NA,TGTGCCAGCAGTCGGACAGGTACCATTAACTATGGCTACACCTTC,CASSRTGTINYGYTF
TRBJ1-1,TRBV5-1,TRBD1,NA,TGCGCCAGCAGCCTGGACAGGCCCAACACTGAAGCTTTCTTT,CASSLDRPNTEAFF
TRBJ1-2,TRBV5-1,TRBD1,NA,TGCGCCAGCAGCTTAGACAGGGGATATGGCTACACCTTC,CASSLDRGYGYTF
TRBJ1-1,TRBV14,NA,NA,TGTGCCAGCAGCCCACGGGTACGTGTCACTGAAGCTTTCTTT,CASSPRVRVTEAFF
TRBJ2-7,TRBV6-1,TRBD1,NA,TGTGCCAGCAACGGACAGGGTCGCTCCTACGAGCAGTACTTC,CASNGQGRSYEQYF
TRBJ2-3,TRBV20-1,NA,NA,TGCAGTGCTTTGGACACCACTAGCACAGATACGCAGTATTTT,CSALDTTSTDTQYF
TRBJ2-7,TRBV20-1,TRBD2,NA,TGCAGTGCTAGAGATAGTACTAGCGGGGCCTACGAGCAGTACTTC,CSARDSTSGAYEQYF
TRBJ2-2,TRBV20-1,TRBD1,NA,TGCAGTGCTAGAGACCCAACAGGACAGGGGGCCTACGGGGAGCTGTTTTTT,CSARDPTGQGAYGELFF
TRBJ1-1,TRBV7-6,NA,few,TGTGCCAGCAGCCTTAGGTTGAACACTGAAGCTTTCTTT,CASSLRLNTEAFF
TRBJ2-5,TRBV25-1,NA,NA,TGTGCCAGCAGTGGTTACGAGACCCAGTACTTC,CASSGYETQYF
TRBJ2-3,TRBV20-1,NA,NA,TGCAGTGCTAGATTCCCAACAGATACGCAGTATTTT,CSARFPTDTQYF
TRBJ2-5,TRBV7-9,NA,NA,TGTGCCAGCAGCTTAGCGCAGGGGAGTAAAGCAGAGACCCAGTACTTC,CASSLAQGSKAETQYF
TRBJ2-7,TRBV2,NA,NA,TGTGCCAGCAGTGAACGGACAAACTACGAGCAGTACTTC,CASSERTNYEQYF
TRBJ2-5,TRBV5-1,TRBD1,few,TGCGCCAGCAGCTTGGCCGGGACAGGGGGGGAGACCCAGTACTTC,CASSLAGTGGETQYF
TRBJ1-6,TRBV5-4,NA,few,TGTGCCAGCAGCCTCGGCCGGGAGGCCCTCCACTTT,CASSLGREALHF
TRBJ2-5,TRBV7-3,NA,NA,NA,CASSFGPGETQYF
TRBJ1-1,TRBV19,NA,few,TGTGCCAGTAGTATCATCGGGCAGGGAGGGACTGAAGCTTTCTTT,CASSIIGQGGTEAFF
TRBJ2-2,TRBV27,NA,few,TGTGCCAGCAGTTTATGGGGTTGGGACACCGGGGAGCTGTTTTTT,CASSLWGWDTGELFF
TRBJ2-4,TRBV7-2,NA,NA,TGTGCCAGCAGCTTAACCTCCGGGGCTGCCAAAAACATTCAGTACTTC,CASSLTSGAAKNIQYF
TRBJ1-1,TRBV2,TRBD1,NA,TGTGCCAGCAGGGGGACAGGCCAGAACACTGAAGCTTTCTTT,CASRGTGQNTEAFF
TRBJ2-7,TRBV19,NA,few,TGTGCCAGTTCCACCAGGGGAATGGGCTCCTACGAGCAGTACTTC,CASSTRGMGSYEQYF
TRBJ1-3,TRBV6-1,TRBD1,NA,TGTGCCAGCAGTGCAGGGGGCTCTGGAAACACCATATATTTT,CASSAGGSGNTIYF
TRBJ1-3,TRBV11-2,NA,medium-sized,TGTGCCAGCAAACACAGGGTGTCCGGCAACACCATATATTTT,CASKHRVSGNTIYF
TRBJ1-6,TRBV19,NA,NA,TGTGCCAGTACAGGACGGGCGAGCTCCTATAATTCACCCCTCCACTTT,CASTGRASSYNSPLHF
TRBJ2-7,TRBV2,NA,few,TGTGCCAGCGGCGGGGTGTTTGAATACGAGCAGTACTTC,CASGGVFEYEQYF
TRBJ1-3,TRBV25-1,NA,NA,TGTGCCAGCAGTGAACCCGGGGGGGGGGGAAACACCATATATTTT,CASSEPGGGGNTIYF
TRBJ2-2,TRBV7-9,NA,few,TGTGCCAGCAGCTTAGAGGGGCCCGGGGAGCTGTTTTTT,CASSLEGPGELFF
TRBJ2-5,TRBV27,NA,NA,TGTGCCAGCAGTTCCCCGCAGGGAGGGGGAGAGACCCAGTACTTC,CASSSPQGGGETQYF
TRBJ1-3,TRBV6-1,NA,medium-sized,TGTGCCAGCAGTGGGACGGGGGGCTCTGGAAACACCATATATTTT,CASSGTGGSGNTIYF
TRBJ2-7,TRBV12-3/TRBV12-4,TRBD1,NA,TGTGCCAGCAGTTTACAGACAGGGGGAGGCGAGCAGTACTTC,CASSLQTGGGEQYF
TRBJ1-2,TRBV28,TRBD1,few,TGTGCCAGCAGTTCAACAGGGGGTGAATATGGCTACACCTTC,CASSSTGGEYGYTF
TRBJ2-1,TRBV7-2,TRBD2,NA,TGTGCCAGCAGCTTAGGGGGCGGGGGGACCTACAATGAGCAGTTCTTC,CASSLGGGGTYNEQFF
TRBJ1-4,TRBV19,NA,few,TGTGCCAGTAGTATAGAAGCGAGACCAAGGGGACTGTTTTTT,CASSIEARPRGLFF
TRBJ1-4,TRBV25-1,NA,few,TGTGCCAGCATGATACCGGAAAATGAAAAACTGTTTTTT,CASMIPENEKLFF
TRBJ1-2,TRBV29-1,NA,NA,TGCAGCGTTGACTTTTCTGGCTACACCTTC,CSVDFSGYTF